Each of the 21 T cell receptor beta chains below was sequenced from the same sample in a study of blood T cell repertoires in COVID-19. Produced via immunoSEQ multiplex PCR; TCRdb's table is partial and in-frame only. The sample has roughly 300,000 clones; around 86% are singletons. The sequencing sample was made of peripheral blood. Source of these receptors: a woman aged 40 to 50 who had recovered from COVID-19.

This clone was detected only once. The chain recombines TRBV29-1 with TRBJ1-2; D call uncertain. The V and J ends lost 6 bases and 4 bases respectively, with 12 bases between them. CDR1 and CDR2 (germline): SQVTM, ANQGSEA. The CDR3 totals 12 residues. The CDR3 region is CSVGEWSYGYTF. The DNA for the CDR3 is TGCAGCGTCGGAGAGTGGAGCTATGGCTACACCTTC.

This clone was observed once. The chain links TRBV27 to TRBJ2-3; 8 bases agree with TRBD2. Germline values: CDR1 MNHEY, CDR2 SMNVEV (reference sequence). The CDR3 is made up of 15 amino acids. With V trimmed by 2 bases and J by 4 bases, 5 bases remained unmatched. The CDR3 bases are TGTGCCAGCAGTTTAAGGGCGGGGGGCCCAGATACGCAGTATTTT. As protein: CASSLRAGGPDTQYF.

V usage is TRBV27 and J usage is TRBJ1-2; perhaps TRBD1 as D (5 bases). V lost 1 base and J 0 bases, leaving 15 bases between the germline ends. The germline gives CDR1 MNHEY, CDR2 SMNVEV (reference sequence). The CDR3 runs 17 residues. The CDR3 sequence: CASSLLGGVLANYGYTF. In DNA, the CDR3 is TGTGCCAGCAGTTTATTGGGAGGGGTCCTAGCTAACTATGGCTACACCTTC.

In DNA, the CDR3 is TGCGCCAGCAGCTGGCAGGGGGCGAACACTGAAGCTTTCTTT. Translation: CASSWQGANTEAFF. This sequence joins TRBV5-1 and TRBJ1-1; 8 nucleotides match TRBD1. The trim removed 3 bases at V and 1 base at J, leaving 2 bases unmatched. The CDR3 extends over 14 amino acids. The germline V gene has CDR1 SGHRS and CDR2 YFSETQ.

The V and J genes are TRBV7-3 and TRBJ1-4, with TRBD1 matching over 7 bases. The V gene end was trimmed by 5 bases and the J gene end by 7 bases; junction bases not matched to a gene: 7. The CDR3 runs to 14 residues. CDR1 is SGHTA, CDR2 FQGTGA, per germline. In nucleotides, the CDR3 is TGTGCCAGCAGCCCAGGGGGTAAAGGTGAAAAACTGTTTTTT. It specifies CASSPGGKGEKLFF.

V gene TRBV3-1 (or the pseudogene TRBV3-2) combines with J gene TRBJ2-7, with TRBD2 matching over 7 bases. The CDR3 runs to 14 residues. CDR1 is LGHDT and CDR2 is YNNKEL in the germline V gene (reference sequence). Trimming removed 3 bases from V and 2 bases from J; junction bases left unmatched: 4. CDR3 in amino acids: CASSHAGTTYEQYF. The CDR3, as DNA: TGTGCCAGCAGCCATGCCGGGACTACCTACGAGCAGTACTTC.

The chain couples TRBV6-2 or TRBV6-3 to TRBJ2-7, with 9 bases aligning to TRBD1. This CDR3 comprises 13 residues. Germline CDR1 is MNHEY and CDR2 is SVGEGT. V shed 3 bases and J 6 bases; nucleotides not matched to a gene: 3. The CDR3 sequence is CASSYGTGTEQYF. CDR3 sequence (DNA): TGTGCCAGCAGTTATGGGACAGGGACCGAGCAGTACTTC.

This chain connects TRBV2 to TRBJ1-2, with a weak D call TRBD1 (5 bases). The CDR3 is 13 residues long. Trimming cost V 1 base and J 2 bases, with 5 bases left between them. Germline CDR1 is SNHLY and CDR2 is FYNNEI. Here the CDR3 DNA reads TGTGCCAGCAGTGAAGACAGGAACTATGGCTACACCTTC. It is translated as CASSEDRNYGYTF.

The chain couples TRBV6-2 or TRBV6-3 to TRBJ1-4; perhaps TRBD1 as D (6 bases). V dropped 5 bases and J dropped 11 bases, with 15 bases sitting between them. Per the germline V gene, CDR1 is MNHEY and CDR2 is SVGEGT. This CDR3 is built from 13 residues. The CDR3 coding sequence is TGTGCCAGCAGTAAGACAGGCAGCCCGAAACTGTTTTTT. It is translated as CASSKTGSPKLFF.

The chain employs TRBV11-3 and TRBJ1-1; D is uncertain. The CDR3 totals 13 residues. Germline CDR1 SGHNT, CDR2 YENEEA. The V gene lost 5 bases and the J gene lost 8 bases, with 15 bases spanning the gap. The CDR3 DNA reads TGTGCCAGCAGCCCTAGCATAACTGAAGAAGCTTTCTTT. This translates into CASSPSITEEAFF.

The rearrangement uses TRBV5-5 and TRBJ2-7, with a weak D call TRBD1 (5 bases). Germline CDR1 SGHKS, CDR2 YYEKEE (reference sequence). The CDR3 has 11 residues. The V and J ends lost 1 base and 7 bases respectively, with 6 bases between them. CDR3 sequence: CASSLNREQYF. The CDR3 DNA is TGTGCCAGCAGCTTGAACAGGGAGCAGTACTTC. The complete variable domain, with remaining parts taken from reference TRBV5-5 and TRBJ2-7, reads DAGVTQSPTHLIKTRGQQVTLRCSPISGHKSVSWYQQVLGQGPQFIFQYYEKEERGRGNFPDRFSARQFPNYSSELNVNALLLGDSALYLCASSLNREQYFGPGTRLTVT.

J is TRBJ2-1 and V is TRBV29-1; 13 nucleotides agree with TRBD2. Germline CDR1 SQVTM, CDR2 ANQGSEA. This CDR3 is built from 14 residues. V shed 3 bases and J 8 bases; nucleotides not matched to a gene: 4. CDR3 amino acids: CSVDGLAGVYEQFF. The DNA for the CDR3 is TGCAGCGTTGACGGACTAGCGGGGGTGTATGAGCAGTTCTTC.

This clone was observed once. V gene TRBV5-6 combines with J gene TRBJ2-2; D is unresolved. Per germline, CDR1 SGHDT and CDR2 YYEEEE. CDR3 length equals 15 residues. Trimming shortened V by 0 bases and J by 3 bases, and 9 bases separated the two germline ends. The CDR3 loop is CASSLAAYYTGELFF. The DNA for the CDR3 is TGTGCCAGCAGCTTGGCCGCGTATTACACCGGGGAGCTGTTTTTT. The full variable domain, in which reference TRBV5-6 and TRBJ2-2 provide the parts outside the CDR3, is DAGVTQSPTHLIKTRGQQVTLRCSPKSGHDTVSWYQQALGQGPQFIFQYYEEEERQRGNFPDRFSGHQFPNYSSELNVNALLLGDSALYLCASSLAAYYTGELFFGEGSRLTVL.

This clone was recorded only once. The genes are TRBV5-1 and TRBJ2-7; TRBD1 matches at 7 bases. The V segment lost 1 base and the J segment 4 bases; nucleotides outside the gene matches: 5. The CDR3 length is 14 residues. Germline loops: CDR1 SGHRS, CDR2 YFSETQ. The CDR3 region has the DNA TGCGCCAGCAGCTTGTTGAGGGGGCGTTACGAGCAGTACTTC. Its protein product is CASSLLRGRYEQYF.

The chain links TRBV6-5 to TRBJ2-2, with TRBD2 matching 7 bases. This CDR3 is built from 14 residues. The V gene end was trimmed by 7 bases and the J gene end by 7 bases; junction bases not matched to a gene: 9. The germline CDR1 and CDR2 sequences are MNHEY and SVGAGI. CDR3 sequence reads: CASIHGGYSGELFF. CDR3 nucleotide sequence: TGTGCCAGCATTCACGGGGGGTACAGCGGGGAGCTGTTTTTT.

The chain uses TRBV6-5 and TRBJ2-7; 7 bases are shared with TRBD2. The CDR3 has 14 residues. CDR1 and CDR2 (germline): MNHEY, SVGAGI. J gave up 2 bases and V 6 bases, and 7 bases lay outside the gene matches. In DNA form, the CDR3 reads TGTGCCAGCAGACGGGGGACTACTCCCTACGAGCAGTACTTC. Residues: CASRRGTTPYEQYF.

The rearrangement links TRBV3-1 (or the pseudogene TRBV3-2) to TRBJ2-6, with TRBD1 matching over 7 bases. The CDR3 is 20 residues long. J gave up 0 bases and V 1 base, and 12 bases lay outside the gene matches. The germline V gene encodes CDR1 LGHDT and CDR2 YNNKEL (reference sequence). The CDR3 DNA reads as TGTGCCAGCAGCCAAGGAGGGGGCGTCAAGGGTAGCTCTGGGGCCAACGTCCTGACTTTC. It yields the protein CASSQGGGVKGSSGANVLTF.

The chain is built from TRBV5-6 and TRBJ2-3, with D tentatively TRBD2 (5 bases). Trimming took off 2 bases at V and 6 bases at J, with 22 bases between the two ends. The germline CDR1 and CDR2 sequences are SGHDT and YYEEEE. The CDR3 spans 17 residues. CDR3 nucleotide sequence: TGTGCCAGCAGCTTCTTTTCCGGGGTCCCCGTTGGGGATACGCAGTATTTT. Its translation: CASSFFSGVPVGDTQYF.

The chain is built from TRBV27 and TRBJ2-1; the D is unclear. This CDR3 has 15 amino acids. The germline V and J ends were trimmed by 2 bases and 4 bases, with 12 bases remaining between them. From germline, CDR1 is MNHEY and CDR2 SMNVEV (reference sequence). The CDR3 reads CASSLATYTYNEQFF. The CDR3 DNA reads as TGTGCCAGCAGTTTAGCTACTTATACGTACAATGAGCAGTTCTTC.

V is TRBV18 and J is TRBJ2-2; D remains unclear. The CDR3 loop spans 16 amino acids. CDR1 and CDR2 (germline): KGHSH, LQKENI. Trimming removed 3 bases from V and 0 bases from J, with 11 bases in between. CDR3 sequence (DNA): TGTGCCAGCTCACCCCTGATAGTTACGAACACCGGGGAGCTGTTTTTT. Its protein product is CASSPLIVTNTGELFF.

This chain uses TRBV18 with TRBJ2-7, with D unresolved. In germline, CDR1 is KGHSH, CDR2 LQKENI. The CDR3 covers 15 residues. V lost 6 bases and J lost 0, with 15 bases in between. The CDR3 coding sequence is TGTGCCAGCTCGCTTACAAACCTCGCCTCCTACGAGCAGTACTTC. This encodes CASSLTNLASYEQYF. The full variable domain, in which reference TRBV18 and TRBJ2-7 provide the parts outside the CDR3, is NAGVMQNPRHLVRRRGQEARLRCSPMKGHSHVYWYRQLPEEGLKFMVYLQKENIIDESGMPKERFSAEFPKEGPSILRIQQVVRGDSAAYFCASSLTNLASYEQYFGPGTRLTVT.